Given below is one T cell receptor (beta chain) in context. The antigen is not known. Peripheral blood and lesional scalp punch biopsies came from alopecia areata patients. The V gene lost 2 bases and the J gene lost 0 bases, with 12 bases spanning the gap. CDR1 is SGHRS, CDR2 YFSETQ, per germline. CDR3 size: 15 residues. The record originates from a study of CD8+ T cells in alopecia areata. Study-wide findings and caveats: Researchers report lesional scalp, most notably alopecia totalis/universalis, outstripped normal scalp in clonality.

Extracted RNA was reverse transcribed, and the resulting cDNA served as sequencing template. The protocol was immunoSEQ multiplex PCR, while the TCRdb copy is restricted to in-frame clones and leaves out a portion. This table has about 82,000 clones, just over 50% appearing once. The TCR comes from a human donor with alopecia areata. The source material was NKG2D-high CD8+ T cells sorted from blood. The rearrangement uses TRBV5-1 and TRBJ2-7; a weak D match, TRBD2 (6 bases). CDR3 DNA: TGCGCCAGCAGCTTAACCGCGGAGGGCTCCTACGAGCAGTACTTC. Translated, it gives CASSLTAEGSYEQYF. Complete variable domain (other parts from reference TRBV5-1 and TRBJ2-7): KAGVTQTPRYLIKTRGQQVTLSCSPISGHRSVSWYQQTPGQGLQFLFEYFSETQRNKGNFPGRFSGRQFSNSRSEMNVSTLELGDSALYLCASSLTAEGSYEQYFGPGTRLTVT.